The 23 T cell receptor beta chains below were found in one sample sequenced in a study of blood T cell repertoires in COVID-19. Assay: immunoSEQ multiplex PCR; the TCRdb copy retains only in-frame clones and omits some. The sample yields approximately 450,000 clones, roughly 90% seen once. Sequenced sample: peripheral blood. The receptors stem from a woman aged 25 to 39 with acute or convalescent COVID-19.

The J gene is TRBJ2-5, the V gene TRBV7-6; possible D gene TRBD1, 6 bases. Between the trimmed V and J ends, which lost 1 base and 1 base, there was a span of 7 bases. The germline V gene has CDR1 SGHVS and CDR2 FNYEAQ. The CDR3 is made up of 14 amino acids. The CDR3 coding sequence is TGTGCCAGCAGCTTAGGAGGGGGCCAAGAGACCCAGTACTTC. It codes for CASSLGGGQETQYF.

J is TRBJ2-2 and V is TRBV2; TRBD1 is a possible D gene (6 bases). CDR3 length: 16 amino acids. V was cut by 7 bases and J by 6 bases, with 21 bases left in between. CDR1 and CDR2 from the germline V gene are SNHLY and FYNNEI. Here the CDR3 DNA reads TGTGCCAGCATGAACACAGGGAGAGGTGGAGCCGGGGAGCTGTTTTTT. This gives the protein CASMNTGRGGAGELFF.

The V call is TRBV5-6, the J call TRBJ2-1; 7 nucleotides line up with TRBD2. The CDR3 spans 15 residues. Germline lookup yields CDR1 SGHDT and CDR2 YYEEEE. V gave up 6 bases and J gave up 7 bases; unmatched junction bases: 13. DNA of the CDR3: TGTGCCAGCACCCCCCCCGGGAGGTGGTGGAATGAGCAGTTCTTC. Translating it yields CASTPPGRWWNEQFF. The variable domain in full, completed from reference TRBV5-6 and TRBJ2-1, reads DAGVTQSPTHLIKTRGQQVTLRCSPKSGHDTVSWYQQALGQGPQFIFQYYEEEERQRGNFPDRFSGHQFPNYSSELNVNALLLGDSALYLCASTPPGRWWNEQFFGPGTRLTVL.

This sequence joins TRBV9 and TRBJ1-1; 7 bases are a match to TRBD1. The J segment lost 1 base and the V segment lost 0 bases, leaving 3 bases of the junction unmatched. Germline V gives CDR1 SGDLS, CDR2 YYNGEE. The CDR3 extends over 15 amino acids. The CDR3 spells CASSVGRTGNTEAFF. The CDR3 DNA sequence: TGTGCCAGCAGCGTAGGTCGGACAGGGAACACTGAAGCTTTCTTT.

This sequence joins TRBV25-1 and TRBJ2-3; D remains unclear. Germline V gene data show CDR1 as MGHDK and CDR2 as SYGVNS. The CDR3 is 14 residues long. Trimming removed 1 base from V and 2 bases from J, with 7 bases in between. The CDR3 nucleotides read TGTGCCAGCAGTGAATGGGCGTCCACAGATACGCAGTATTTT. Translating it yields CASSEWASTDTQYF.

The chain is built from TRBV4-1 and TRBJ1-1, with D perhaps TRBD1 (5 bases). Trimming removed 0 bases from V and 3 bases from J, with 11 bases in between. In germline, CDR1 is MGHRA, CDR2 YSYEKL. The CDR3 is made up of 15 amino acids. The CDR3 DNA reads TGCGCCAGCAGCCAAGAGGGCAGGGCGTACACTGAAGCTTTCTTT. Translating gives CASSQEGRAYTEAFF.

The chain employs TRBV4-1 and TRBJ2-6; TRBD2 might be the D (6 bases). V was cut by 4 bases and J by 1 base, with 8 bases left in between. Germline lookup yields CDR1 MGHRA and CDR2 YSYEKL. CDR3 length: 15 residues. CDR3 loop: CASSLSGSGANVLTF. CDR3 sequence (DNA): TGCGCCAGCAGCCTCAGCGGGTCTGGGGCCAACGTCCTGACTTTC.

The chain couples TRBV5-1 to TRBJ2-3; D is perhaps TRBD2 (5 bases). This CDR3 contains 16 residues. V was clipped by 3 bases and J by 3 bases, with 17 bases between them. CDR1 is SGHRS and CDR2 is YFSETQ in the germline V gene. The CDR3 protein is CASSSPEGRGTDTQYF. The DNA of the CDR3 is TGCGCCAGCAGCTCCCCCGAGGGAAGAGGGACAGATACGCAGTATTTT.

V gene TRBV5-6 combines with J gene TRBJ2-3; D unresolved. The CDR3 consists of 14 residues. Deletions cut 0 bases from V and 0 bases from J, with 5 bases between. Germline V lookup: CDR1 SGHDT, CDR2 YYEEEE. This chain's CDR3 is CASSLAPSTDTQYF. In DNA form, the CDR3 reads TGTGCCAGCAGCTTGGCCCCAAGCACAGATACGCAGTATTTT.

J is TRBJ1-2 and V is TRBV10-3; D is unresolved. The length of the CDR3 is 15 residues. Trimming pared 7 bases from V and 4 bases from J, leaving 19 bases between. Germline assignment: CDR1 ENHRY and CDR2 SYGVKD. The chain's CDR3 is CAITSDERGIYGYTF. For the CDR3, the DNA is TGTGCCATCACTTCCGACGAAAGAGGTATCTATGGCTACACCTTC.

This chain uses TRBV27 with TRBJ1-5; 7 positions match TRBD1. The germline CDR1 and CDR2 sequences are MNHEY and SMNVEV (reference sequence). V gave up 6 bases and J gave up 5 bases; unmatched junction bases: 10. The CDR3 spans 15 residues. CDR3 in DNA: TGTGCCAGCAGAACGGGGGGGACAGTTGATCAGCCCCAGCATTTT. Translating gives CASRTGGTVDQPQHF.

The J gene is TRBJ2-7, the V gene TRBV15, with 8 bases matching TRBD1. The trim removed 3 bases at V and 7 bases at J, leaving 20 bases unmatched. CDR1 is LNHNV and CDR2 is YYDKDF in the germline V gene (reference sequence). This CDR3 is 18 amino acids long. CDR3 region: CATSREGVAGGTSSEQYF. For the CDR3, the DNA is TGTGCCACCAGCAGGGAAGGGGTAGCAGGGGGCACAAGTAGTGAGCAGTACTTC.

This chain links TRBV28 with TRBJ2-7; 7 nucleotides agree with TRBD2. J lost 0 bases, V lost 5 bases, and 7 bases had no gene match. CDR1 and CDR2 (germline): MDHEN, SYDVKM. The CDR3 contains 15 residues. This CDR3 is CASSDLGGSSYEQYF. For the CDR3, the DNA is TGTGCCAGCAGTGATTTAGGCGGGAGCTCCTACGAGCAGTACTTC.

V is TRBV5-5 and J is TRBJ1-5; 10 bases match TRBD1. The CDR3 runs to 17 residues. CDR1 and CDR2 (germline): SGHKS, YYEKEE (reference sequence). J lost 1 base, V lost 0 bases, and 4 bases had no gene match. In nucleotides, the CDR3 is TGTGCCAGCAGCTTGGGGCCGGGACAGGGGAGCAATCAGCCCCAGCATTTT. This encodes CASSLGPGQGSNQPQHF.

The count of this clone is one. This sequence joins TRBV5-4 and TRBJ1-1; D uncertain. CDR3 length: 14 amino acids. V was clipped by 3 bases and J by 1 base, with 10 bases between them. Germline V gene sequence: CDR1 SGHNT, CDR2 YYREEE (reference sequence). CDR3 residues: CASSSSLWNTEAFF. In DNA form, the CDR3 reads TGTGCCAGCAGCTCCTCCCTCTGGAACACTGAAGCTTTCTTT.

The chain couples TRBV4-2 to TRBJ1-1; D is ambiguous. CDR1 and CDR2 (germline): LGHNA, YNFKEQ. The ends were cut back, 0 bases at V and 10 bases at J, with 15 bases in the middle. There are 14 residues in the CDR3. The CDR3 DNA follows: TGTGCCAGCAGCCAAGATTTTGGTAGAAAAGTAGCTTTCTTT. This translates into CASSQDFGRKVAFF.

V gene TRBV5-1 combines with J gene TRBJ2-1; TRBD2 aligns across 14 bases. The CDR3 spans 17 residues. V was pared by 4 bases and J by 8 bases, with 11 bases of the junction left unmatched. Germline V CDR1 and CDR2: SGHRS, YFSETQ. The CDR3 protein is CASSPEPTSGGAHEQFF. The CDR3 region has the DNA TGCGCCAGCAGCCCCGAACCGACTAGCGGGGGGGCCCATGAGCAGTTCTTC.

The rearrangement links TRBV28 to TRBJ1-4; no firm D call. There are 14 residues in the CDR3. Trimming cost V 6 bases and J 4 bases, with 12 bases left between them. CDR1 and CDR2 from the germline V gene are MDHEN and SYDVKM. CDR3 coding DNA: TGTGCCAGCAGCCCCTTATCCGGTAATGAAAAACTGTTTTTT. Its protein is CASSPLSGNEKLFF.

The CDR3 DNA sequence: TGTGCCAGCAGTGAGGACAGGGTTGGTAGTTTCGCTGAAGCTTTCTTT. Translation: CASSEDRVGSFAEAFF. The chain recombines TRBV6-1 with TRBJ1-1; 8 bases fit TRBD1. This CDR3 contains 16 residues. CDR1 and CDR2 from the germline V gene are MNHNS and SASEGT. Germline trimming cut 3 bases from V and 6 bases from J; bases unmatched to any gene: 12.

The CDR3 is CASIGGAGEQYF. Written as DNA, the CDR3 is TGTGCCAGCATAGGGGGGGCCGGGGAGCAGTACTTC. The chain recombines TRBV28 with TRBJ2-7; D is possibly TRBD2 (7 bases). This CDR3 has 12 amino acids. Per germline, CDR1 MDHEN and CDR2 SYDVKM. Trimming took 7 bases from V and 7 from J, leaving 14 bases between them. Full variable domain (rest looked up from reference TRBV28 and TRBJ2-7): DVKVTQSSRYLVKRTGEKVFLECVQDMDHENMFWYRQDPGLGLRLIYFSYDVKMKEKGDIPEGYSVSREKKERFSLILESASTNQTSMYLCASIGGAGEQYFGPGTRLTVT.

The chain links TRBV19 to TRBJ2-7; 7 positions agree with TRBD2. With 3 bases clipped from V and 0 bases from J, the junction kept 5 bases outside the gene matches. The CDR3 is made up of 15 amino acids. The germline gives CDR1 LNHDA, CDR2 SQIVND (reference sequence). The CDR3 loop reads CASSISSGPSYEQYF. In DNA form, the CDR3 reads TGTGCCAGTAGTATTAGTAGCGGGCCCTCCTACGAGCAGTACTTC.

V usage is TRBV6-2 or TRBV6-3 and J usage is TRBJ1-2; a weak D match, TRBD1 (5 bases). Between the trimmed V and J ends, which lost 5 bases and 3 bases, there was a span of 13 bases. In germline, CDR1 is MNHEY, CDR2 SVGEGT. The CDR3 totals 14 residues. The CDR3 bases are TGTGCCAGCAGTCAGGGAGGAGGTTACTATGGCTACACCTTC. Protein sequence: CASSQGGGYYGYTF.

The rearrangement links TRBV12-3 or TRBV12-4 to TRBJ1-5; D not certain. V lost 0 bases and J 13 bases, leaving 13 bases between the germline ends. The CDR3 runs to 13 residues. The DNA for the CDR3 is TGTGCCAGCAGTTTAGCTGCGATCGCGGGGCAGCATTTT. It codes for CASSLAAIAGQHF.